Listed here are 19 T cell receptor beta chains from one sample, sequenced in a study of chemoradiotherapy in HPV16-positive cancers. TCRdb's table, derived via immunoSEQ multiplex PCR, lists solely in-frame clones and lacks some. The repertoire holds approximately 12,000 clones, with roughly 84% as singletons. The sequencing here drew on blood, taken from a patient who underwent chemoradiotherapy. The receptors stem from a human donor with HPV-associated anogenital cancer.

The chain carries TRBV6-1 and TRBJ2-7; D not certain. The CDR3 consists of 12 residues. The V and J ends lost 4 bases and 3 bases respectively, with 7 bases between them. From germline, CDR1 is MNHNS and CDR2 SASEGT. CDR3 nucleotide sequence: TGTGCCAGCAGTGTATGGGGCTACGAGCAGTACGTC. This encodes CASSVWGYEQYV.

The chain employs TRBV19 and TRBJ1-2; a weak D match, TRBD1 (6 bases). CDR3 length: 16 residues. The germline CDR1 and CDR2 sequences are LNHDA and SQIVND (reference sequence). Trimming shortened V by 10 bases and J by 4 bases, and 25 bases separated the two germline ends. CDR3 DNA sequence: TGTGCCACACAAAACAGGGCTCGACAGAGTTCCTATGGCTACACCTTC. Translating gives CATQNRARQSSYGYTF.

The chain recombines TRBV9 with TRBJ2-2; D is ambiguous. Deletions cut 4 bases from V and 7 bases from J, with 14 bases between. Germline V gives CDR1 SGDLS, CDR2 YYNGEE. This CDR3 has 14 residues. This CDR3 is CASSIRAEGGELFF. In DNA, the CDR3 is TGTGCCAGCAGCATAAGGGCAGAAGGCGGGGAGCTGTTTTTT.

This clone was counted once. The chain combines TRBV18 with TRBJ2-1; 8 nucleotides match TRBD2. J lost 5 bases, V lost 0 bases, and 6 bases had no gene match. The CDR3 runs 16 residues. CDR1 KGHSH and CDR2 LQKENI come from the germline V gene. The CDR3 loop is CASSPPLAGIDNEQFF. In DNA, the CDR3 is TGTGCCAGCTCACCACCGTTAGCGGGGATAGACAATGAGCAGTTCTTC.

By share, this clone ranks as large. The V gene is TRBV6-1, the J gene TRBJ1-2; tentatively, D is TRBD1 (5 bases). CDR1 and CDR2 (germline): MNHNS, SASEGT. Trimming cost V 0 bases and J 2 bases, with 10 bases left between them. CDR3 length: 15 amino acids. CDR3 region: CASSEALRVNYGYTF. The CDR3 coding sequence is TGTGCCAGCAGTGAAGCCCTCAGGGTAAACTATGGCTACACCTTC.

The rearrangement joins TRBV5-6 to TRBJ2-7; 12 nucleotides agree with TRBD1. The V gene's germline CDR1 is SGHDT and CDR2 YYEEEE. The CDR3 spans 15 residues. V gave up 2 bases and J gave up 6 bases; unmatched junction bases: 6. The CDR3 here is CASSFGTGGYGEQYF. CDR3 nucleotides: TGTGCCAGCAGCTTTGGGACAGGGGGCTATGGCGAGCAGTACTTC.

This rearrangement joins TRBV11-3 to TRBJ1-1; D not resolved. With 5 bases removed from V and 1 base from J, the gap between germline ends came to 11 bases. There are 14 residues in the CDR3. The germline gives CDR1 SGHNT, CDR2 YENEEA. CDR3 sequence (DNA): TGTGCCAGCAGCGTGGACGCCCGGAACACTGAAGCTTTCTTT. As protein: CASSVDARNTEAFF.

The chain recombines TRBV6-5 with TRBJ2-1, with 9 bases fitting TRBD2. Germline trimming cut 0 bases from V and 6 bases from J; bases unmatched to any gene: 6. Germline V gives CDR1 MNHEY, CDR2 SVGAGI. The CDR3 is made up of 16 amino acids. CDR3 coding DNA: TGTGCCAGCAGTTACTCGATGGGCGGGGGGGCCAATGAGCAGTTCTTC. This sequence encodes CASSYSMGGGANEQFF.

This chain uses TRBV7-8 with TRBJ2-7; 9 nucleotides line up with TRBD1. Unmatched junction bases numbered 12, after V lost 5 bases and J lost 7 bases. CDR3 size: 15 residues. Germline V gene data show CDR1 as SGHVS and CDR2 as FQNEAQ. The CDR3 protein is CASSAGWDRVKEQYV. The CDR3 DNA reads TGTGCCAGCAGCGCGGGCTGGGACAGGGTTAAAGAGCAGTACGTC.

The chain has TRBV7-6 and TRBJ2-1; D remains ambiguous. From germline, CDR1 is SGHVS and CDR2 FNYEAQ. V lost 0 bases and J 10 bases, leaving 13 bases between the germline ends. The CDR3 is 14 amino acids. In nucleotides, the CDR3 is TGTGCCAGCAGCTTAGCGTGGGCTTCCAACGAGCAGTTCTTC. It translates to CASSLAWASNEQFF.

The CDR3 loop is CASSPRVNTEAFF. Written as DNA, the CDR3 is TGCGCCAGCAGCCCCAGGGTGAACACTGAAGCTTTCTTT. The V gene is TRBV5-1, the J gene TRBJ1-1; D is possibly TRBD1 (5 bases). V was shortened by 4 bases and J by 0 bases, with 7 bases between the two germline ends. The CDR3 spans 13 residues. Per the germline V gene, CDR1 is SGHRS and CDR2 is YFSETQ.

The chain couples TRBV5-1 to TRBJ1-2; perhaps TRBD1 as D (6 bases). CDR1 is SGHRS, CDR2 YFSETQ, per germline. The CDR3 consists of 14 residues. Trimming cost V 4 bases and J 4 bases, with 14 bases left between them. The DNA for the CDR3 is TGCGCCAGCAGCACCCCCGGGGGGCTCTATGGCTACACCTTC. Amino acids: CASSTPGGLYGYTF.

The rearrangement joins TRBV6-5 to TRBJ2-1, with D hard to call. Germline V gene sequence: CDR1 MNHEY, CDR2 SVGAGI. V was clipped by 2 bases and J by 6 bases, with 14 bases between them. The CDR3 length is 15 residues. The CDR3 DNA reads as TGTGCCAGCAGTTACGAGACACAGACCTCCAATGAGCAGTTCTTC. Its protein is CASSYETQTSNEQFF.

The chain is built from TRBV9 and TRBJ1-3, with unresolved D. CDR3 length: 13 amino acids. Per germline, CDR1 SGDLS and CDR2 YYNGEE. With 0 bases removed from V and 3 bases from J, the gap between germline ends came to 4 bases. The CDR3 DNA reads as TGTGCCAGCAGCGTAGGGGATGGAAACACCATATATTTT. Translation: CASSVGDGNTIYF. Based on the CDR3 plus reference TRBV9 and TRBJ1-3, the full variable domain is DSGVTQTPKHLITATGQRVTLRCSPRSGDLSVYWYQQSLDQGLQFLIQYYNGEERAKGNILERFSAQQFPDLHSELNLSSLELGDSALYFCASSVGDGNTIYFGEGSWLTVV.

The chain carries TRBV15 and TRBJ1-1; TRBD1 aligns across 8 bases. CDR3 length equals 11 residues. With 5 bases clipped from V and 10 bases from J, the junction kept 3 bases outside the gene matches. Germline CDR1 reads LNHNV; CDR2 reads YYDKDF (reference sequence). The DNA of the CDR3 is TGTGCCACCAGCCAGACAGGGGCAGCTTTCTTT. Translated, it gives CATSQTGAAFF.

The chain combines TRBV7-6 with TRBJ2-1; 8 bases line up with TRBD2. V was pared by 3 bases and J by 0 bases, with 7 bases of the junction left unmatched. CDR1 and CDR2 from the germline V gene are SGHVS and FNYEAQ. This CDR3 contains 17 residues. This CDR3 is CASSLVSGGRSYNEQFF. In nucleotides, the CDR3 is TGTGCCAGCAGCTTGGTGAGCGGGGGCCGCTCCTACAATGAGCAGTTCTTC.

The gene calls are TRBV28 and TRBJ2-1; maybe TRBD2 (6 bases). CDR1 MDHEN and CDR2 SYDVKM come from the germline V gene. The V gene lost 4 bases and the J gene lost 2 bases, with 15 bases spanning the gap. CDR3 length: 16 residues. The DNA of the CDR3 is TGTGCCAGCAGTTCCTCGGCGGGGCTCCCCTACAATGAGCAGTTCTTC. This sequence encodes CASSSSAGLPYNEQFF.

The chain is built from TRBV1 and TRBJ1-1. TRBV1 is noted as a pseudogene. This CDR3 has 16 residues. Here the CDR3 reads CTSSQAGGEMNTEAFF. The CDR3 DNA reads TGCACCAGCAGCCAAGCCGGGGGGGAGATGAACACTGAAGCTTTCTTT.

This sequence joins TRBV6-1 and TRBJ2-7; 9 nucleotides align to TRBD1. The V and J ends lost 3 bases and 1 base, in that order; junction bases with no gene match: 4. CDR3 length: 15 residues. Per germline, CDR1 MNHNS and CDR2 SASEGT. The CDR3, as DNA: TGTGCCAGCAGTGAGTGGGGGACAGGGTCCTACGAGCAGTACGTC. Translation: CASSEWGTGSYEQYV.